This T cell receptor beta chain originates from a study of tumor-infiltrating lymphocytes in primary liver carcinoma. The investigators made TCR beta cDNA from 400 to 500 ng total RNA, using a constant-region primer. Slightly modified ARM-PCR, run as three nested multiplex PCR rounds, produced the TCR beta libraries. Primers for the first two PCR rounds were TRBV1-TRBV30 forward primers and a C-beta reverse primer (about 9 cycles per round). TCRdb passed the multiplex PCR reads through MiXCR, listing each CDR3 protein once. The data show 100,000 or so distinct CDR3 sequences, about two thirds seen once. The CDR3 loop spans 15 amino acids. Notes on this clonotype: Germline and junction disagree at one end, which may indicate a read error.

The approximately 17-32 mg bulk tissue piece was not sorted before simultaneous RNA and DNA extraction. Over 85% viable tumor cells were present in every tumor sample. Material: liver tumor tissue from sampling region 2. Subset described: tumor region T2, inferior pole. This receptor was identified in a woman aged 60 to 75 with primary liver carcinoma and hepatitis B virus infection. The chain combines TRBV12-3 or TRBV12-4 with TRBJ2-3; TRBD1 matches at 7 bases. The CDR3 region is CASSNRQGGTDTQYF. CDR3 nucleotides: TGTGCTAGCAGTAACAGACAGGGTGGCACAGATACGCAGTATTTT.